The entry that follows covers one TCR beta chain sequence. Its target is unknown. The V gene lost 0 bases and the J gene lost 3 bases, with 17 bases spanning the gap. This CDR3 is built from 18 residues. CDR1 and CDR2 (germline): SGHAT, FQNNGV. This entry is derived from a study of T cells in Graves' hyperthyroidism and ophthalmopathy. Out of more than 8 ml of fresh peripheral blood came the PBMCs. Regions amplified from RNA transcripts were the TCR beta CDR3 regions. The HTBI primer set drove a first-round RT-PCR of the TCR CDR3. MiXCR, run by TCRdb on the multiplex PCR reads, gives a single entry per CDR3 protein. The table records approximately 640,000 distinct CDR3 sequences, 15% to 20% of them present only once. Study conclusions and caveats: The model made its ophthalmopathy prediction, and onset followed a median around 6.5 months later.

The J gene is TRBJ1-4, the V gene TRBV11-2, with a possible D match to TRBD1 (5 bases). The clonotype originates from a woman in her twenties or thirties with Graves' hyperthyroidism. Specimen: blood. In DNA form, the CDR3 reads TGTGCCAGCAGCTTAGACCCCCCGCAGGGCCTACCTAATGAAAAACTGTTTTTT. This gives the protein CASSLDPPQGLPNEKLFF.